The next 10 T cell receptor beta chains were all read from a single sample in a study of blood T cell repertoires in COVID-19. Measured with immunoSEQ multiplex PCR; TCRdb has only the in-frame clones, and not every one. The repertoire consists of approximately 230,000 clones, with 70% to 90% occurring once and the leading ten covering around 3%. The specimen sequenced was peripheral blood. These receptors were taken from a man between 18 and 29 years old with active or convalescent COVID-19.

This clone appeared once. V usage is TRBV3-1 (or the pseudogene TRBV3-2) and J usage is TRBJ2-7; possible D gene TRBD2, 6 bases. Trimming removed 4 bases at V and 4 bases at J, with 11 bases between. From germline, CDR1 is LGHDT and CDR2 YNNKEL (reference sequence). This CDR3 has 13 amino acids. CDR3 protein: CASSPSGGYEQYF. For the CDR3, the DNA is TGTGCCAGCAGCCCCTCCGGGGGTTACGAGCAGTACTTC.

CDR3 sequence (DNA): TGTGCCAGCAGCGCGAACAGGGTGGGAACTGGAAACACCATATATTTT. As protein: CASSANRVGTGNTIYF. The chain employs TRBV9 and TRBJ1-3, with a weak D call TRBD1 (6 bases). The ends were cut back, 3 bases at V and 2 bases at J, with 15 bases in the middle. The CDR3 loop spans 16 amino acids. Germline CDR1 SGDLS, CDR2 YYNGEE.

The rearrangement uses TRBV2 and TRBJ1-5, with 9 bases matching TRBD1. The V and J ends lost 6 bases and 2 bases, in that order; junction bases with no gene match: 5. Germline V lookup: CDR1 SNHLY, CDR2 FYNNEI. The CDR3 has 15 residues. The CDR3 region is CASRHRGPGNQPQHF. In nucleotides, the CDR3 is TGTGCCAGCAGACACAGGGGGCCGGGCAATCAGCCCCAGCATTTT.

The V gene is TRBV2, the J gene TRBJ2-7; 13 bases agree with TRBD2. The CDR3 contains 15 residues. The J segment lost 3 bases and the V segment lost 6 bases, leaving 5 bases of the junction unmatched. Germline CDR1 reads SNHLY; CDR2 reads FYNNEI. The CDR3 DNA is TGTGCCAGCAGCAAGGGACTAGCGGGAATCTACGAGCAGTACTTC. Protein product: CASSKGLAGIYEQYF.

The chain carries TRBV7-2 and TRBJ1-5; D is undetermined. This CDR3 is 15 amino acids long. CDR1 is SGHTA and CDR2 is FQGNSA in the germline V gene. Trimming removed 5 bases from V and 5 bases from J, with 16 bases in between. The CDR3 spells CASSTQWGVDQPQHF. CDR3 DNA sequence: TGTGCCAGCAGCACCCAATGGGGAGTCGATCAGCCCCAGCATTTT.

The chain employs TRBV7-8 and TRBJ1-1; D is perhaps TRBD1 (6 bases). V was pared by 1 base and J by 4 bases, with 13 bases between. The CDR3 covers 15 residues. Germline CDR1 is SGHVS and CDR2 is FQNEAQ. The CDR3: CASSLVAGVGTEAFF. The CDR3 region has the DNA TGTGCCAGCAGCTTAGTGGCAGGGGTCGGCACTGAAGCTTTCTTT. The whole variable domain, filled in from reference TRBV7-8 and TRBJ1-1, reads GAGVSQSPRYKVAKRGQDVALRCDPISGHVSLFWYQQALGQGPEFLTYFQNEAQLDKSGLPSDRFFAERPEGSVSTLKIQRTQQEDSAVYLCASSLVAGVGTEAFFGQGTRLTVV.

As DNA, the CDR3 is TGTGCCAGCAGTGAGACTAGCGGTTACAATGAGCAGTTCTTC. Translated, it gives CASSETSGYNEQFF. The V and J genes are TRBV6-4 and TRBJ2-1; 9 bases match TRBD2. V shed 3 bases, J shed 4 bases, and the junction held 1 base outside the gene matches. Per the germline V gene, CDR1 is MRHNA and CDR2 is SNTAGT. CDR3 size: 14 residues.

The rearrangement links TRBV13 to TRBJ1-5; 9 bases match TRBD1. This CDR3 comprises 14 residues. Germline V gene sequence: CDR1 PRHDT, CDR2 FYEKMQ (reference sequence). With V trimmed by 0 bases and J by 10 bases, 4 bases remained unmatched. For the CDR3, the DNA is TGTGCCAGCAGCTTAGGGGTACAGGGGGCCCCCCAGCATTTT. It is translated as CASSLGVQGAPQHF.

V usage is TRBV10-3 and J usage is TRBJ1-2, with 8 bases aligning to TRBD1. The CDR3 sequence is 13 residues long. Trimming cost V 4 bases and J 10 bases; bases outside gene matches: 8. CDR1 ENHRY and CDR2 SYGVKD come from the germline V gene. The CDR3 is CAISGTTGAHYTF. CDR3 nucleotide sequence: TGTGCCATCAGTGGAACGACAGGGGCTCACTACACCTTC.

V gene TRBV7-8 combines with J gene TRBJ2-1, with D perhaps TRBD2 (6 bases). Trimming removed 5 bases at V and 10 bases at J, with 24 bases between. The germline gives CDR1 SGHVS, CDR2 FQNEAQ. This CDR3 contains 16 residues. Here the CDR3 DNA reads TGTGCCAGCAGCCCGCTGTCTAGCGCGGGGTTCGGGGAGCAGTTCTTC. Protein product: CASSPLSSAGFGEQFF.